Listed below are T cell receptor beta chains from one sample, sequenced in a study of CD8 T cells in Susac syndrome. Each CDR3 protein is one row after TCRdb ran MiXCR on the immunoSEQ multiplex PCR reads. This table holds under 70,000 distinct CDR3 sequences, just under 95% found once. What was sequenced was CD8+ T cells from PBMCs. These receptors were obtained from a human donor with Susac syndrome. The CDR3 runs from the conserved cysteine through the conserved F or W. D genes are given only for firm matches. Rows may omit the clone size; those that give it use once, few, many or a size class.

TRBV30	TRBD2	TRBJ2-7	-	CAWQTSGGDYEQYF	TGTGCCTGGCAGACTAGCGGGGGGGACTACGAGCAGTACTTC
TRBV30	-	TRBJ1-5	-	CAWSVAGSNQPQHF	TGTGCCTGGAGTGTAGCCGGGTCCAATCAGCCCCAGCATTTT
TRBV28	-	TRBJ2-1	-	CASSFGESSYNEQFF	TGTGCCAGCAGTTTCGGGGAGAGCTCCTACAATGAGCAGTTCTTC
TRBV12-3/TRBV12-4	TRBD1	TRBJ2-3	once	CASSSGTAGTDTQYF	TGTGCCAGCAGCTCCGGGACAGCAGGCACAGATACGCAGTATTTT
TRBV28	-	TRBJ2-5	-	CASSRWETQYF	TGTGCCAGCAGTCGGTGGGAGACCCAGTACTTC
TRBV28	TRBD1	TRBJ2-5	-	CASSSGRGETQYF	TGTGCCAGCAGTTCCGGCAGGGGGGAGACCCAGTACTTC
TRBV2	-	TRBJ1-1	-	CASMAGYTEAFF	TGTGCCAGCATGGCAGGGTACACTGAAGCTTTCTTT
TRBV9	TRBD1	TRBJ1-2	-	CASSTDRIGYTF	TGTGCCAGCAGCACGGACAGGATTGGCTACACCTTC
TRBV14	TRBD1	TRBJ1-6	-	CASSFGQGGSPLHF	TGTGCCAGCAGCTTCGGACAGGGAGGCTCACCCCTCCACTTT
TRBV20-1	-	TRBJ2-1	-	CSARLEGGNYNEQFF	TGCAGTGCTAGGTTGGAGGGGGGGAACTACAATGAGCAGTTCTTC
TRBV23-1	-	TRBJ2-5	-	CASSQSARRETQYF	TGCGCCAGCAGTCAATCTGCCAGGAGGGAGACCCAGTACTTC
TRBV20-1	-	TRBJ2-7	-	CSARPLDGYEQYF	TGCAGTGCTAGACCACTGGACGGCTACGAGCAGTACTTC
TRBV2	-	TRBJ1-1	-	CASSESGGMGAFF	TGTGCCAGCAGTGAATCGGGGGGGATGGGTGCTTTCTTT
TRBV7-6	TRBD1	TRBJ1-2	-	CASSLNPGTVNYGYTF	TGTGCCAGCAGCTTAAACCCCGGGACAGTTAACTATGGCTACACCTTC
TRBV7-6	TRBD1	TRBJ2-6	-	CASNTGGWSTRPGANVLTF	TGTGCCAGCAACACAGGGGGATGGTCTACACGCCCTGGGGCCAACGTCCTGACTTTC
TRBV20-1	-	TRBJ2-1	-	CSARKRRQFF	TGCAGTGCTAGAAAGAGGAGGCAGTTCTTC
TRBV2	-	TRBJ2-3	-	CASSEGLADTQYF	TGTGCCAGCAGTGAAGGACTAGCAGATACGCAGTATTTT
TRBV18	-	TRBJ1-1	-	CASSPPTPGRGDTEAFF	TGTGCCAGCTCACCACCGACTCCGGGGCGGGGGGACACTGAAGCTTTCTTT
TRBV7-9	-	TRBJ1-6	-	CASSSPPDRPNSPLHF	TGTGCCAGCAGCTCCCCGCCGGACAGACCAAATTCACCCCTCCACTTT
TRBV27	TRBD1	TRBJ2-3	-	CASSLGDRGSTDTQYF	TGTGCCAGCAGTTTAGGGGACAGGGGTAGCACAGATACGCAGTATTTT
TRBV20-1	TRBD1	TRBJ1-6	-	CSATGGTAFSPLHF	TGCAGTGCTACGGGTGGGACAGCCTTTTCGCCCCTCCACTTT
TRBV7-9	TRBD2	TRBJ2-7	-	CASSFEAGDDYF	TGTGCCAGCAGCTTCGAAGCGGGGGACGACTACTTC
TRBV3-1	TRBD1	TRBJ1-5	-	CASSLGTGMFNQPQHF	TGTGCCAGCAGCCTCGGGACAGGGATGTTCAATCAGCCCCAGCATTTT
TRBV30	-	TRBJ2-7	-	CAARRPYEQYF	TGTGCCGCCAGGAGACCCTACGAGCAGTACTTC
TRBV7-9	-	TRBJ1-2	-	CASSLPPGQYYGYTF	TGTGCCAGCAGCTTACCACCAGGGCAGTACTATGGCTACACCTTC
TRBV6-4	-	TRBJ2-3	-	CASSPEGVVGTDTQYF	TGTGCCAGCAGCCCCGAGGGGGTCGTGGGGACAGATACGCAGTATTTT